These T cell receptor beta chains were read from a single sample in a study of T cells in Graves' hyperthyroidism and ophthalmopathy. In TCRdb, the multiplex PCR reads were re-called with MiXCR into one record per CDR3 protein. The table records fewer than 600,000 distinct CDR3 sequences, 12% to 15% of them present only once. The sequencing sample was made of blood. The receptor source for this set is a woman in her thirties or forties with Graves' hyperthyroidism. Both conserved end residues are part of each CDR3. The order of the fields is clone size, J gene, D gene, V gene, CDR3 protein, CDR3 DNA. D genes are given only for firm matches. Only some rows state a clone size, as once, few, many or a class for expanded clones.

>few|TRBJ2-1|-|TRBV4-1
CASKLEDRNYNEQFF
TGCGCCAGCAAACTGGAGGACAGAAACTACAATGAGCAGTTCTTC
>-|TRBJ1-1|-|TRBV19
CASSVDRWNTEAFF
TGTGCCAGTAGTGTTGACAGGTGGAACACTGAAGCTTTCTTT
>few|TRBJ1-1|-|TRBV29-1
CSVWASGGGTEAFF
TGCAGCGTGTGGGCATCGGGGGGCGGCACTGAAGCTTTCTTT
>many|TRBJ1-1|-|TRBV7-9
CASSPLSGAEAFF
TGTGCCAGCAGCCCTCTATCCGGGGCTGAAGCTTTCTTT
>many|TRBJ2-7|-|TRBV5-1
CASSLGHYEQYF
TGCGCCAGCAGCTTGGGGCATTACGAGCAGTACTTC
>many|TRBJ1-1|-|TRBV20-1
CGRATNTEAFF
TGCGGGAGGGCAACGAACACTGAAGCTTTCTTT
>many|TRBJ2-3|TRBD1|TRBV6-1
CASSEGTGRTDTQYF
TGTGCCAGCAGTGAGGGGACAGGCCGCACAGATACGCAGTATTTT
>-|TRBJ2-1|TRBD2|TRBV30
CAWSVEGAGGAGNEQFF
TGTGCCTGGAGTGTCGAGGGAGCGGGAGGGGCGGGGAATGAGCAGTTCTTC
>few|TRBJ1-1|TRBD1|TRBV14
CASSQALDRYTEAFF
TGTGCCAGCAGCCAAGCCTTGGACAGGTACACTGAAGCTTTCTTT
>-|TRBJ1-1|-|TRBV4-1
CASSQDGETEAFF
TGCGCCAGCAGCCAAGATGGTGAGACTGAAGCTTTCTTT
>many|TRBJ2-3|-|TRBV5-1
CASSLGGSSTDTQYF
TGCGCCAGCAGCCTGGGCGGGTCAAGCACAGATACGCAGTATTTT
>-|TRBJ1-1|TRBD1|TRBV30
CAWSAGQGVWTEAFF
TGTGCCTGGAGCGCAGGACAGGGGGTATGGACTGAAGCTTTCTTT
>many|TRBJ1-2|-|TRBV15
CATRLGGGNYGYTF
TGTGCCACCCGACTGGGAGGGGGGAACTATGGCTACACCTTC
>-|TRBJ2-7|-|TRBV15
CATSSGVEQYF
TGTGCCACCAGCTCAGGGGTCGAGCAGTACTTC
>many|TRBJ2-7|TRBD1|TRBV20-1
CSAIDRGAYEQYF
TGCAGTGCTATAGACAGGGGAGCCTACGAGCAGTACTTC
>many|TRBJ1-1|-|TRBV28
CASSLKMGLEAFF
TGTGCCAGCAGTTTGAAGATGGGGCTTGAAGCTTTCTTT
>many|TRBJ2-7|TRBD2|TRBV5-1
CASSGRENYEQYF
TGCGCCAGCAGTGGGCGGGAGAACTACGAGCAGTACTTC
>-|TRBJ1-2|-|TRBV11-2
CASSLGLHGDGYTF
TGTGCCAGCAGCTTAGGACTCCACGGTGATGGCTACACCTTC
>few|TRBJ2-3|TRBD2|TRBV6-1
CASSPGREIDTQYF
TGTGCCAGCAGTCCTGGGAGGGAAATAGATACGCAGTATTTT
>few|TRBJ1-5|-|TRBV4-1
CASSQVAGSNQPQHF
TGCGCCAGCAGCCAAGTGGCGGGTAGCAATCAGCCCCAGCATTTT
>-|TRBJ2-3|TRBD1|TRBV6-1
CASSPLGQGGDTQYF
TGTGCCAGCAGTCCACTGGGACAGGGAGGCGATACGCAGTATTTT
>-|TRBJ1-1|-|TRBV11-3
CASSRGRGLPNTEAFF
TGTGCCAGCAGCCGCGGCAGGGGCCTGCCGAACACTGAAGCTTTCTTT
>-|TRBJ2-3|-|TRBV10-3
CAIRSPLGTDTQYF
TGTGCCATCAGAAGCCCGCTGGGCACAGATACGCAGTATTTT
>few|TRBJ2-7|TRBD1|TRBV20-1
CSAFGTGGPYEQYF
TGCAGTGCGTTCGGGACAGGGGGCCCCTACGAGCAGTACTTC
>-|TRBJ2-5|TRBD2|TRBV7-8
CASSLGAGGLWETQYF
TGTGCCAGCAGCTTAGGAGCGGGAGGGCTCTGGGAGACCCAGTACTTC
>many|TRBJ2-7|-|TRBV7-9
CASSQKETSSYEQYF
TGTGCCAGCAGTCAGAAGGAGACCAGCTCCTACGAGCAGTACTTC
>many|TRBJ1-5|-|TRBV20-1
CSARGVGTTSNQPQHF
TGCAGTGCCAGGGGTGTAGGTACTACCAGCAATCAGCCCCAGCATTTT
>many|TRBJ1-4|TRBD1|TRBV30
CAWSPWDRSWEKLFF
TGTGCCTGGAGCCCTTGGGACAGATCCTGGGAAAAACTGTTTTTT
>few|TRBJ1-6|-|TRBV20-1
CSAGRSSGSPLHF
TGCAGTGCCGGGAGATCCTCAGGGTCACCCCTCCACTTT
>-|TRBJ2-1|TRBD2|TRBV20-1
CSARGLAGGMNEQFF
TGCAGTGCTAGAGGACTAGCGGGAGGGATGAATGAGCAGTTCTTC
>few|TRBJ1-3|TRBD1|TRBV5-1
CASSLARGAAGNTIYF
TGCGCCAGCAGCTTGGCCAGGGGGGCCGCTGGAAACACCATATATTTT
>few|TRBJ2-2|-|TRBV20-1
CSARERGATGELFF
TGCAGTGCTAGAGAGCGCGGGGCCACCGGGGAGCTGTTTTTT
>many|TRBJ1-2|-|TRBV27
CASSLARSYGYTF
TGTGCCAGCAGTTTAGCACGTAGCTATGGCTACACCTTC
>many|TRBJ1-2|TRBD1|TRBV7-2
CASSQTGYDGYTF
TGTGCCAGCAGCCAGACAGGGTATGATGGCTACACCTTC
>many|TRBJ2-5|-|TRBV18
CASSPAGFAVETQYF
TGTGCCAGCTCACCGGCGGGCTTCGCCGTTGAGACCCAGTACTTC
>few|TRBJ2-5|TRBD1|TRBV10-3
CATKGQGGETQYF
TGTGCCACCAAGGGACAGGGTGGGGAGACCCAGTACTTC
>few|TRBJ2-3|-|TRBV6-1
CASRSTVRTDTQYF
TGTGCCAGCAGGTCGACGGTGCGCACAGATACGCAGTATTTT
>many|TRBJ2-3|-|TRBV28
CASSSPIGLRTDTQYF
TGTGCCAGCAGTTCCCCTATTGGGCTGAGAACAGATACGCAGTATTTT
>-|TRBJ2-1|-|TRBV12-3/TRBV12-4
CASMRETYNEQFF
TGTGCCAGCATGAGGGAAACGTACAATGAGCAGTTCTTC
>-|TRBJ2-3|-|TRBV5-1
CASSLEIARTDTQYF
TGCGCCAGCAGCTTGGAAATAGCCCGCACAGATACGCAGTATTTT